The next 30 T cell receptor beta chains were all read from a single sample in a study of post-analysis software for immune sequencing data. Study-wide results and caveats: Roughly 5 TRBV segments, TRBV5-6, TRBV5-1 and TRBV20-1 among them, were found more frequent in patients than controls.

No cognate antigen is known for these TCRs. Unique molecular identifiers tagged the TCR beta cDNA libraries. TCRdb ran MiXCR on the PCR reads and lists one entry per CDR3 protein. The data show hundreds of thousands of distinct CDR3 sequences, about 40% seen once. The source material was blood. These receptors were collected from a girl aged 10 to 17 with multiple sclerosis.

This rearrangement joins TRBV11-3 to TRBJ2-1, with a tentative D call TRBD2 (5 bases). There are 17 residues in the CDR3. The germline CDR1 and CDR2 sequences are SGHNT and YENEEA. With 3 bases removed from V and 5 bases from J, the gap between germline ends came to 20 bases. CDR3 DNA sequence: TGTGCCAGCAGCTTGATAGGCTGGGCTAGCATCAACAATGAGCAGTTCTTC. Protein sequence: CASSLIGWASINNEQFF. Full variable domain (remainder filled in from reference TRBV11-3 and TRBJ2-1): EAGVVQSPRYKIIEKKQPVAFWCNPISGHNTLYWYLQNLGQGPELLIRYENEEAVDDSQLPKDRFSAERLKGVDSTLKIQPAELGDSAVYLCASSLIGWASINNEQFFGPGTRLTVL.

For this clonotype: The missing conserved phenylalanine or tryptophan at the end of this CDR3 makes a read error likely. The chain has TRBV3-1 and TRBJ1-2; 7 bases align to TRBD1. The CDR3 has 14 residues. V shed 4 bases and J 5 bases; nucleotides not matched to a gene: 7. CDR1 and CDR2 from the germline V gene are LGHDT and YNNKEL (reference sequence). CDR3 nucleotide sequence: TGTGCCAGCAGCCGCGAGCCAGGGGGGTATGGCTACACCTAC. Its translation: CASSREPGGYGYTY.

This clonotype was recorded a few times. This chain links TRBV20-1 with TRBJ2-1, with 11 bases lining up with TRBD2. The length of the CDR3 is 14 residues. CDR1 and CDR2 from the germline V gene are DFQATT and SNEGSKA (reference sequence). J was trimmed by 5 bases and V by 4 bases; bases with no gene match: 4. DNA of the CDR3: TGCAGTGCTACTAGACTAGCGGGACACAATGAGCAGTTCTTC. Protein product: CSATRLAGHNEQFF.

The table lists this clonotype with a few counts. The V call is TRBV10-3, the J call TRBJ1-5; D remains ambiguous. V lost 3 bases, J lost 0 bases, and 3 bases lay in between. Germline loops: CDR1 ENHRY, CDR2 SYGVKD. CDR3 length: 13 residues. The CDR3 bases are TGTGCCATCAGTGAAGGTAGCAATCAGCCCCAGCATTTT. Translated: CAISEGSNQPQHF.

This clonotype appeared a few times. The genes are TRBV4-1 and TRBJ2-1; possibly TRBD2 for D (5 bases). V lost 1 base to trimming and J lost 6 bases, with 10 bases between them. Germline values: CDR1 MGHRA, CDR2 YSYEKL. CDR3 length equals 14 residues. Written as DNA, the CDR3 is TGCGCCAGCAGCCAAGTGGCCGGGGTCAATGAGCAGTTCTTC. Its translation: CASSQVAGVNEQFF.

This clonotype was counted only a few times. This chain uses TRBV6-5 with TRBJ1-2; unclear D gene. The CDR3 consists of 12 residues. The ends were cut back, 6 bases at V and 4 bases at J, with 9 bases in the middle. Germline V gene sequence: CDR1 MNHEY, CDR2 SVGAGI. CDR3 nucleotide sequence: TGTGCCAGCAGGGCCGGGGTCTATGGCTACACCTTC. Its protein product is CASRAGVYGYTF.

V is TRBV28 and J is TRBJ2-7; 8 bases are a match to TRBD1. Germline CDR1 reads MDHEN; CDR2 reads SYDVKM. The junction had 7 bases not matched to a gene; V was cut back by 6 bases and J by 6 bases. This CDR3 is 13 amino acids long. The CDR3 DNA is TGTGCCAGCAGCCTCGGACAGGGACTCGAGCAGTACTTC. It codes for CASSLGQGLEQYF.

The chain has TRBV5-1 and TRBJ2-1; maybe TRBD2 (5 bases). Germline CDR1 SGHRS, CDR2 YFSETQ. CDR3 length: 17 residues. V dropped 6 bases and J dropped 0 bases, with 19 bases sitting between them. CDR3 loop: CASTIGGPTSSYNEQFF. CDR3 bases: TGCGCCAGCACGATTGGCGGGCCTACTAGCTCCTACAATGAGCAGTTCTTC. Drawing the rest from reference TRBV5-1 and TRBJ2-1, the complete variable domain is KAGVTQTPRYLIKTRGQQVTLSCSPISGHRSVSWYQQTPGQGLQFLFEYFSETQRNKGNFPGRFSGRQFSNSRSEMNVSTLELGDSALYLCASTIGGPTSSYNEQFFGPGTRLTVL.

This clonotype was counted only a few times. The rearrangement uses TRBV29-1 and TRBJ2-5; maybe TRBD1 (6 bases). The J call may be wrong; the DNA end is better matched by TRBJ2-4. This CDR3 region has 14 residues. Germline-derived CDR1 and CDR2 are SQVTM and ANQGSEA. The CDR3 region is CSVLVQGFRNIQYF. As DNA, the CDR3 is TGCAGCGTACTAGTACAGGGATTCCGGAACATTCAGTACTTC.

This chain uses TRBV6-5 with TRBJ2-5; no firm D call. Germline lookup yields CDR1 MNHEY and CDR2 SVGAGI. V dropped 3 bases and J dropped 4 bases, with 9 bases sitting between them. CDR3 length: 13 residues. This chain's CDR3 is CASSYGVGETQYF. The CDR3 DNA is TGTGCCAGCAGTTATGGGGTCGGAGAGACCCAGTACTTC.

The V gene is TRBV15, the J gene TRBJ2-5; D remains ambiguous. This CDR3 has 13 residues. Germline loops: CDR1 LNHNV, CDR2 YYDKDF (reference sequence). V was cut by 1 base and J by 0 bases, with 3 bases left in between. The CDR3 nucleotides read TGTGCCACCAGCAGAGCCTACCAAGAGACCCAGTACTTC. Protein sequence: CATSRAYQETQYF.

This clonotype has at least ten counts. This chain links TRBV4-2 with TRBJ1-1, with D maybe TRBD1 (6 bases). This CDR3 is built from 15 residues. The germline V gene has CDR1 LGHNA and CDR2 YNFKEQ. V gave up 0 bases and J gave up 5 bases, with 13 bases separating them. CDR3 bases: TGTGCCAGCAGCCAAGAGGAGGGGGGCGGAACTGAAGCTTTCTTT. Its translation is CASSQEEGGGTEAFF.

The V and J genes are TRBV5-5 and TRBJ2-1, with 8 bases fitting TRBD1. The CDR3 is made up of 16 amino acids. Germline CDR1 and CDR2: SGHKS and YYEKEE (reference sequence). J lost 6 bases, V lost 0 bases, and 8 bases had no gene match. The CDR3 DNA reads as TGTGCCAGCAGCTTGGTCCCCCTTACAGGGGGCAATGAGCAGTTCTTC. Translating it yields CASSLVPLTGGNEQFF.

Only a few counts were recorded for this clonotype. The chain recombines TRBV20-1 with TRBJ2-3; D tentatively reads TRBD1 or TRBD2 (5 bases each). Germline V gene lookup returns CDR1 DFQATT and CDR2 SNEGSKA (reference sequence). V was pared by 3 bases and J by 7 bases, with 14 bases between. The CDR3 loop spans 13 amino acids. The CDR3 region has the DNA TGCAGTGCTAGGACACCGGGACCTAATACGCAGTATTTT. Translated: CSARTPGPNTQYF.

As to this clonotype: Its ends do not fully match the called genes, so a read error is possible. The V and J genes are TRBV4-1 and TRBJ1-5; D unresolved. This CDR3 is built from 15 residues. Germline loops: CDR1 MGHRA, CDR2 YSYEKL. The CDR3 is CASSHGQTSNQPQHF. The DNA of the CDR3 is TGCGCCAGCAGCCATGGCCAAACTAGCAATCAGCCTCAGCATTTT.

The CDR3 DNA follows: TGTGCCAGCAGTTACGGGGTAGCGGGACCCACAGATACGCAGTATTTT. Translation gives CASSYGVAGPTDTQYF. The chain carries TRBV6-5 and TRBJ2-3, with TRBD2 identical over 8 bases. CDR1 and CDR2 (germline): MNHEY, SVGAGI. The CDR3 contains 16 residues. V was pared by 2 bases and J by 2 bases, with 6 bases of the junction left unmatched.

This clonotype came up a few times. The V and J genes are TRBV12-3 or TRBV12-4 and TRBJ1-4; D is uncertain. Trimming removed 1 base at V and 7 bases at J, with 10 bases between. The CDR3 is made up of 14 amino acids. Written as DNA, the CDR3 is TGTGCCAGCAGTTTAGAGTCCCGTGGTGAAAAACTGTTTTTT. This codes for CASSLESRGEKLFF.

In this sample, this clonotype turned up a few times. The chain combines TRBV6-5 with TRBJ2-1; 9 bases fit TRBD2. The CDR3 extends over 17 amino acids. Germline V lookup: CDR1 MNHEY, CDR2 SVGAGI. Trimming cost V 0 bases and J 4 bases; bases outside gene matches: 7. The CDR3, as DNA: TGTGCCAGCAGTTACTCGAGTAGCGGGAGAAGATACAATGAGCAGTTCTTC. Residues: CASSYSSSGRRYNEQFF.

The chain carries TRBV12-3 or TRBV12-4 and TRBJ2-4, with D maybe TRBD1 (6 bases). The assigned J gene may be wrong: the sequence end matches TRBJ2-7 better. The CDR3 has 12 amino acids. The CDR3 sequence: CASSQQGGEQYF. CDR3 bases: TGTGCCAGTTCCCAACAGGGTGGCGAGCAGTACTTC.

A word on this clonotype: A junction boundary mismatches the germline segment, possibly from a read error. The gene calls are TRBV7-7 and TRBJ2-7; the D gene is possibly TRBD2 (5 bases). Germline V gene sequence: CDR1 SSHAT, CDR2 FNYEAQ (reference sequence). The length of the CDR3 is 15 residues. The CDR3 DNA reads as TGTGCTAGCAGCTTAAGCGGCGGAGGTGGGTACGAGCAGTACTTC. Translating it yields CASSLSGGGGYEQYF.

This clonotype appeared once. The chain joins TRBV5-6 to TRBJ2-1, with 8 nucleotides matching TRBD2. There are 16 residues in the CDR3. From germline, CDR1 is SGHDT and CDR2 YYEEEE. The J segment lost 5 bases and the V segment lost 4 bases, leaving 11 bases of the junction unmatched. CDR3 nucleotides: TGTGCCAGCAGCGGAGGGGCGGGGGGACCCCACAATGAGCAGTTCTTC. As protein: CASSGGAGGPHNEQFF. Looking up the rest from reference TRBV5-6 and TRBJ2-1 gives the full variable domain: DAGVTQSPTHLIKTRGQQVTLRCSPKSGHDTVSWYQQALGQGPQFIFQYYEEEERQRGNFPDRFSGHQFPNYSSELNVNALLLGDSALYLCASSGGAGGPHNEQFFGPGTRLTVL.

The gene calls are TRBV7-3 and TRBJ2-1, with D perhaps matching TRBD2 (7 bases). Germline V gene sequence: CDR1 SGHTA, CDR2 FQGTGA. The CDR3 contains 14 residues. Trimming cost V 4 bases and J 5 bases, with 12 bases left between them. The CDR3 spells CASSSGGNNNEQFF. The CDR3 bases are TGTGCCAGCAGCTCGGGGGGCAATAACAATGAGCAGTTCTTC.

The V and J genes are TRBV11-2 and TRBJ1-1; tentatively, D is TRBD1 (6 bases). The CDR3 is 14 amino acids. Trimming left V 1 base short and J 4 bases short, with 10 bases between. The V gene's germline CDR1 is SGHAT and CDR2 FQNNGV. The CDR3 region is CASSLGGHTTEAFF. CDR3 nucleotide sequence: TGTGCCAGCAGCTTAGGGGGACACACCACTGAAGCTTTCTTT. Full variable domain (missing parts from reference TRBV11-2 and TRBJ1-1): EAGVAQSPRYKIIEKRQSVAFWCNPISGHATLYWYQQILGQGPKLLIQFQNNGVVDDSQLPKDRFSAERLKGVDSTLKIQPAKLEDSAVYLCASSLGGHTTEAFFGQGTRLTVV.

This clonotype was recorded only once. The V gene is TRBV30, the J gene TRBJ2-7; D remains unclear. The CDR3 has 13 amino acids. CDR1 is GTSNPN and CDR2 is SVGIG in the germline V gene (reference sequence). V was shortened by 3 bases and J by 0 bases, with 9 bases between the two germline ends. The CDR3 spells CAWSVQASYEQYF. CDR3 coding DNA: TGTGCCTGGAGCGTTCAGGCCTCCTACGAGCAGTACTTC.

This sequence joins TRBV5-1 and TRBJ2-3; TRBD2 matches 9 bases. The V and J ends lost 0 bases and 2 bases, in that order; junction bases with no gene match: 7. The CDR3 spans 17 residues. In germline, CDR1 is SGHRS, CDR2 YFSETQ. CDR3 nucleotide sequence: TGCGCCAGCAGCTTGGCCGCTAGCGGGACAACCACAGATACGCAGTATTTT. Translation gives CASSLAASGTTTDTQYF.

This clonotype was detected many times. The CDR3 sequence is CASIGTRGQGNYGYTF. The DNA for the CDR3 is TGTGCCAGTATAGGAACGAGGGGACAGGGTAACTATGGCTACACCTTC. This chain uses TRBV6-5 with TRBJ1-2, with 9 bases fitting TRBD1. The CDR3 runs 16 residues. The ends lost 9 bases at V and 1 base at J; junction bases unmatched: 12. The germline CDR1 and CDR2 sequences are MNHEY and SVGAGI.

CDR3 nucleotides: TGTGCCAGCAGCTCCGACCAAAAGGCAGGAGAAAAACTGTTTTTT. As protein: CASSSDQKAGEKLFF. J is TRBJ1-4 and V is TRBV7-9; unclear D gene. Germline V lookup: CDR1 SEHNR, CDR2 FQNEAQ (reference sequence). V was pared by 4 bases and J by 8 bases, with 17 bases between. The CDR3 extends over 15 amino acids.

The V gene is TRBV12-3 or TRBV12-4, the J gene TRBJ1-2; 7 positions match TRBD1. This CDR3 contains 14 residues. J was trimmed by 4 bases and V by 3 bases; bases with no gene match: 5. CDR3 DNA sequence: TGTGCCAGCAGTTTTAGCAGGGGGGGCTATGGCTACACCTTC. Translating gives CASSFSRGGYGYTF.

The rearrangement links TRBV20-1 to TRBJ2-4; 9 positions agree with TRBD1. The J call may be faulty, since TRBJ2-7 better matches the DNA end. Germline V gives CDR1 DFQATT, CDR2 SNEGSKA (reference sequence). The CDR3 extends over 13 amino acids. This CDR3 is CSASWDRDYEQYF. The CDR3 region has the DNA TGCAGTGCTAGTTGGGACAGGGATTACGAGCAGTACTTC.

This clonotype was found a few times. The rearrangement uses TRBV5-6 and TRBJ1-2; 8 nucleotides match TRBD1. Looked up from germline, CDR1 is SGHDT and CDR2 is YYEEEE. With 5 bases clipped from V and 6 bases from J, the junction kept 12 bases outside the gene matches. CDR3 length equals 15 residues. The CDR3 loop reads CASRHIDRGGHGYTF. CDR3 DNA sequence: TGTGCCAGCAGACATATCGACAGGGGTGGCCATGGCTACACCTTC. The complete variable domain, with remaining parts taken from reference TRBV5-6 and TRBJ1-2, reads DAGVTQSPTHLIKTRGQQVTLRCSPKSGHDTVSWYQQALGQGPQFIFQYYEEEERQRGNFPDRFSGHQFPNYSSELNVNALLLGDSALYLCASRHIDRGGHGYTFGSGTRLTVV.